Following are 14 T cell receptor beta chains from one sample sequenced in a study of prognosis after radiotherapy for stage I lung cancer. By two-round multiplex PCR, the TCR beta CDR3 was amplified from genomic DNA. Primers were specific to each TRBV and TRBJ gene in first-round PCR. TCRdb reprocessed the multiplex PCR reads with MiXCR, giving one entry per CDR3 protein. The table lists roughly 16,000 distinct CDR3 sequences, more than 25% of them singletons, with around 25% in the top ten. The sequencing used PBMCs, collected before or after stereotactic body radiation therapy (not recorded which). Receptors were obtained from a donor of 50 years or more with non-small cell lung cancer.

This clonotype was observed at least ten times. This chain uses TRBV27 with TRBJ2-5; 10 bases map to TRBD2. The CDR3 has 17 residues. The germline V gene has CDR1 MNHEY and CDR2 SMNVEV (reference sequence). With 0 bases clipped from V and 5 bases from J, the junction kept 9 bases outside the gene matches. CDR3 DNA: TGTGCCAGCAGTTTATCGAGCCCTAGCGGGAGCCGGGAGACCCAGTACTTC. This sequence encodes CASSLSSPSGSRETQYF.

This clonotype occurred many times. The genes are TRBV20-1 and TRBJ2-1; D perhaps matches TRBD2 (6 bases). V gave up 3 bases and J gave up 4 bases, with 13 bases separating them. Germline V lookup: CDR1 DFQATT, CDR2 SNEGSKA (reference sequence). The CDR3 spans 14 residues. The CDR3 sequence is CSASLVAEYNEQFF. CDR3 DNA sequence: TGCAGTGCTAGTTTGGTAGCGGAGTACAATGAGCAGTTCTTC.

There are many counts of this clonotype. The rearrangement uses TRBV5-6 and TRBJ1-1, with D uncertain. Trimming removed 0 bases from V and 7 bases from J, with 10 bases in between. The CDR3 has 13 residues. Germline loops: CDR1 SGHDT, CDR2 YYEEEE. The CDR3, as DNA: TGTGCCAGCAGCTTGGTACACGGTGGTGAAGCTTTCTTT. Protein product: CASSLVHGGEAFF. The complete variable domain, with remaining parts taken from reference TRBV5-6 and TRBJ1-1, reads DAGVTQSPTHLIKTRGQQVTLRCSPKSGHDTVSWYQQALGQGPQFIFQYYEEEERQRGNFPDRFSGHQFPNYSSELNVNALLLGDSALYLCASSLVHGGEAFFGQGTRLTVV.

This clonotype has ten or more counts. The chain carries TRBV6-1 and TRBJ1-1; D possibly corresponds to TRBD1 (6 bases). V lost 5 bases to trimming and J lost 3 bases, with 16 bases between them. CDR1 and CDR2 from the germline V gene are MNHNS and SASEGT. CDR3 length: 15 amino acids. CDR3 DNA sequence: TGTGCCAGCAGTACCCGGGGGGGGCGGTACACTGAAGCTTTCTTT. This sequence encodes CASSTRGGRYTEAFF.

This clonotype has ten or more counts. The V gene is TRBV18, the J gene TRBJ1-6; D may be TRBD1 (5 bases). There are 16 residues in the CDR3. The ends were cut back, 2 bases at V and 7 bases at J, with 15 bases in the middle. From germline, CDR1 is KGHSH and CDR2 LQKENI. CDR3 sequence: CASSPNPGVENSPLHF. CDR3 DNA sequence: TGTGCCAGCTCACCAAATCCGGGGGTGGAGAATTCACCCCTCCACTTT.

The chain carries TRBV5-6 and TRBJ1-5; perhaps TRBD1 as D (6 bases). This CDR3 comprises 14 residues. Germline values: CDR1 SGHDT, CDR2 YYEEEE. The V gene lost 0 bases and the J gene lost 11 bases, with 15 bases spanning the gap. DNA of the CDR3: TGTGCCAGCAGCTTGGCGGGGGCGCGGCATTCCCAGCATTTT. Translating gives CASSLAGARHSQHF. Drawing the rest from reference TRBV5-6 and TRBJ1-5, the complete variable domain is DAGVTQSPTHLIKTRGQQVTLRCSPKSGHDTVSWYQQALGQGPQFIFQYYEEEERQRGNFPDRFSGHQFPNYSSELNVNALLLGDSALYLCASSLAGARHSQHFGDGTRLSIL.

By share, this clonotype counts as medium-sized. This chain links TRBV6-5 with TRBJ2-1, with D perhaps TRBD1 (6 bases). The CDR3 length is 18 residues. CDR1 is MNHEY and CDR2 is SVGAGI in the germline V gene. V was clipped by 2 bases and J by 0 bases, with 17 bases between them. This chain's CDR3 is CASSYEGLDRSSYNEQFF. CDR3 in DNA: TGTGCCAGCAGTTACGAAGGGCTTGACAGGAGCTCCTACAATGAGCAGTTCTTC.

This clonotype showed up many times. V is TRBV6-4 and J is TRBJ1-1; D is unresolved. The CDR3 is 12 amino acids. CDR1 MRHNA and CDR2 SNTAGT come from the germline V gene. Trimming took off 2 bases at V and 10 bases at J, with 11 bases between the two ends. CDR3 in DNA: TGTGCCAGCAGTGACGGGAATCTAGGAGCTTTCTTT. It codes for CASSDGNLGAFF.

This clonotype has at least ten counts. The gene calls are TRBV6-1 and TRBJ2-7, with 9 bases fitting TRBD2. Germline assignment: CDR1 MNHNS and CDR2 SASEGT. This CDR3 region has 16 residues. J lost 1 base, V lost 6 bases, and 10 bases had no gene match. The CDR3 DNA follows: TGTGCCAGCAGGGGGGCGTCTAGCGGGACTTCCTACGAGCAGTACTTC. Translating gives CASRGASSGTSYEQYF.

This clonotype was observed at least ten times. The CDR3 loop reads CSATQGLRQPQHF. For the CDR3, the DNA is TGCAGTGCTACTCAGGGGCTCCGTCAGCCCCAGCATTTT. This chain joins TRBV20-1 and TRBJ1-5; tentative D call: TRBD1 (6 bases). V lost 4 bases, J lost 6 bases, and 13 bases lay in between. This CDR3 region has 13 residues. Germline CDR1 is DFQATT and CDR2 is SNEGSKA (reference sequence).

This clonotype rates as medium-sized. CDR3: CSARVGGSSYNEQFF. The CDR3 DNA sequence: TGCAGTGCTAGAGTAGGTGGTAGCTCCTACAATGAGCAGTTCTTC. This sequence joins TRBV20-1 and TRBJ2-1, with D hard to call. The CDR3 is made up of 15 amino acids. Trimming left V 1 base short and J 0 bases short, with 10 bases between. The germline gives CDR1 DFQATT, CDR2 SNEGSKA (reference sequence).

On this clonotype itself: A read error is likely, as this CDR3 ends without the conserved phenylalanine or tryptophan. CDR3 DNA: TGTGCCATTAGCTTACATCAGAACACTGAAGCTTTCGTT. Residues: CAISLHQNTEAFV. The V call is TRBV7-2, the J call TRBJ1-1; D is ambiguous. The CDR3 is made up of 13 amino acids. The germline V gene has CDR1 SGHTA and CDR2 FQGNSA. V lost 10 bases, J lost 1 base, and 13 bases lay in between.

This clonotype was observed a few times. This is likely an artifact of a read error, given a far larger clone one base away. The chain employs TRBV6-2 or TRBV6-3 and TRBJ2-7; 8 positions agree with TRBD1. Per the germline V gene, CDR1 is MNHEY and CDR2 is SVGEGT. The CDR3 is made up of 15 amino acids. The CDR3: CTSSVGQGNSYEQYF. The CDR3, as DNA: TGTACCAGCAGTGTTGGACAGGGTAACTCCTACGAGCAGTACTTC.

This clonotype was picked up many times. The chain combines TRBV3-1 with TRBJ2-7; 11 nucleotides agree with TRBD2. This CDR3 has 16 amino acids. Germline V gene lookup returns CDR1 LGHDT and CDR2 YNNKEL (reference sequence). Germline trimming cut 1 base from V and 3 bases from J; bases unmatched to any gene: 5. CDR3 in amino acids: CASSQGLAGGGYEQYF. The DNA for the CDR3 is TGTGCCAGCAGCCAAGGTCTAGCGGGAGGTGGCTACGAGCAGTACTTC.